A selection of T cell receptor beta chains follows, all from one sample in a study of OX40 agonist ivuxolimab in advanced cancers. The assay was immunoSEQ multiplex PCR, and TCRdb's table has in-frame clones only and misses some. The sample gives tens of thousands of clones, 70% to 80% of which show up once; about 11% is in the top ten. The sample consisted of CD4+ or CD8+ T cells sorted from blood, taken in a trial of the OX40 agonist ivuxolimab. The receptors stem from an adult with an advanced solid tumor such as melanoma, head and neck, liver or kidney cancer. The CDR3 runs from the conserved cysteine through the conserved F or W. The D gene is left open where the match is weak. A clone size is listed for some rows: how often the clone was seen (once, few, many), or a class if it is expanded.

TGCAGCGCCAGACTAGCGGGCTCCTACGAGCAGTACTTC | CSARLAGSYEQYF | TRBJ2-7 | . | TRBD2 | TRBV29-1
TGTGCCACCCACCCCGAGACAGGGGGTTCAGATACGCAGTATTTT | CATHPETGGSDTQYF | TRBJ2-3 | . | TRBD1 | TRBV10-3
TGTGCCAGCTCCCCAGGTGGAAGCTCCTACGAGCAGTACTTC | CASSPGGSSYEQYF | TRBJ2-7 | once | . | TRBV18
TGTGCCAGCTCACCCACGGGACTGATAGCCTACGAGCAGTACTTC | CASSPTGLIAYEQYF | TRBJ2-7 | . | . | TRBV18
TGTGCCAGCAGCCTCCAGACAGGTGCAGATACGCAGTATTTT | CASSLQTGADTQYF | TRBJ2-3 | . | . | TRBV7-9
TGTGCCAGCAGCTTAAACAGGGGAGGGACCGGGGAGCTGTTTTTT | CASSLNRGGTGELFF | TRBJ2-2 | . | . | TRBV7-3
TGTGCCAGCAGCTTACCCCCTCTCGGTGAAAAACTGTTTTTT | CASSLPPLGEKLFF | TRBJ1-4 | . | . | TRBV7-9
TGCGCCAGCAGCCAAGCCCGGGGCTACGAGCAGTACTTC | CASSQARGYEQYF | TRBJ2-7 | once | . | TRBV5-4
TGTGCCAGCAGTTTAGTTTCAGGTTCTGGGGCCAACGTCCTGACTTTC | CASSLVSGSGANVLTF | TRBJ2-6 | . | . | TRBV27
TGTGCCAGCAGCTACTCTTGGACGAACACCGGGGAGCTGTTTTTT | CASSYSWTNTGELFF | TRBJ2-2 | . | . | TRBV14
TGTGCCAGCAGCCTCCTGCACGGGGAGGGGTGGAACACTGAAGCTTTCTTT | CASSLLHGEGWNTEAFF | TRBJ1-1 | . | . | TRBV21-1
TGTGCCTGGAGTGGGCGGAGCAATCAGCCCCAGCATTTT | CAWSGRSNQPQHF | TRBJ1-5 | . | . | TRBV30
TGTGCCAGCAGCGCCTATCTCGGGGCCGACTATGGCTACACCTTC | CASSAYLGADYGYTF | TRBJ1-2 | . | . | TRBV9
TGCGCCAGCAGCGCCGGACAGGGGGTATCTGAAGCTTTCTTT | CASSAGQGVSEAFF | TRBJ1-1 | . | TRBD1 | TRBV5-1
TGTGCCAGCAGCCGGGACAGGTCGACCTACGAGCAGTACTTC | CASSRDRSTYEQYF | TRBJ2-7 | . | TRBD1 | TRBV7-2
TGTGCCAGCAGCCCCGGGGGACACAGCAATCAGCCCCAGCATTTT | CASSPGGHSNQPQHF | TRBJ1-5 | . | . | TRBV11-2
TGCAGCGTTGTCAGACAAGAGACCCAGTACTTC | CSVVRQETQYF | TRBJ2-5 | . | . | TRBV29-1
TGTGCCAGCACACATAGACCCAGGGGTGGTGGTGAAAAACTGTTTTTT | CASTHRPRGGGEKLFF | TRBJ1-4 | once | . | TRBV27
TGTGCCAGCAGCGTTAGCGGGGGAGAGACCCAGTACTTC | CASSVSGGETQYF | TRBJ2-5 | . | TRBD2 | TRBV9
TGTGCCAGCAGCCTAGCGCGTGGTCTGGGAATGGTTGGAGAGACCCAGTACTTC | CASSLARGLGMVGETQYF | TRBJ2-5 | . | . | TRBV7-2
TGTGCCAGCAGTATGGGGACAGTCTATGGCTACACCTTC | CASSMGTVYGYTF | TRBJ1-2 | . | TRBD1 | TRBV5-8
TGTGCCAGCAGCTTATCCGGACTTGCAACCTACGAGCAGTACTTC | CASSLSGLATYEQYF | TRBJ2-7 | . | . | TRBV11-2
TGTGCCAGCACCTCCTGGTATTACGAGCAGTACTTC | CASTSWYYEQYF | TRBJ2-7 | . | . | TRBV28
TGTGCCAGCAGCCGCCGAGACTCTGGGGCCAACGTCCTGACTTTC | CASSRRDSGANVLTF | TRBJ2-6 | . | . | TRBV14
TGTGCCAGCAACCCCGGGACGGGGAACGAAAAACTGTTTTTT | CASNPGTGNEKLFF | TRBJ1-4 | . | . | TRBV7-8
TGTGCCAGCAGCTCGGACGGGCTAGCGGGAGTTAGGGAGACCCAGTACTTC | CASSSDGLAGVRETQYF | TRBJ2-5 | . | TRBD2 | TRBV5-6
TGTGCCATCAGTGAGCCCCTGGACCAGGGCGGGGAAAAACTGTTTTTT | CAISEPLDQGGEKLFF | TRBJ1-4 | . | . | TRBV10-3
TGTGCCATCAGTGAGTCGGCAGGGAGTACCTACAATGAGCAGTTCTTC | CAISESAGSTYNEQFF | TRBJ2-1 | . | . | TRBV10-3
TGTGCCAGTAGTATTTTGGTAGCGGGGGCCGGGGAGCTGTTTTTT | CASSILVAGAGELFF | TRBJ2-2 | . | TRBD2 | TRBV19
TGCGCCAGCAGCCAAGATTTTGGCGGGGGGGCGGGAGATACGCAGTATTTT | CASSQDFGGGAGDTQYF | TRBJ2-3 | few | TRBD2 | TRBV4-1
TGTGCCAGTAGACCGACCGGATATAATGAAAAACTGTTTTTT | CASRPTGYNEKLFF | TRBJ1-4 | . | . | TRBV19
TGTGCCAGTAGTGTGACAGGGAACACCGGGGAGCTGTTTTTT | CASSVTGNTGELFF | TRBJ2-2 | once | . | TRBV19
TGTGCCAGCAGTTTTTATCGCGATAGCAATCAGCCCCAGCATTTT | CASSFYRDSNQPQHF | TRBJ1-5 | . | . | TRBV28
TGTGCCAGCAGAAGACAGGGCGACACTGAAGCTTTCTTT | CASRRQGDTEAFF | TRBJ1-1 | . | TRBD1 | TRBV19
TGCGCCAGCAGCGCGCCGACTAGCGGGAGAGCGAGCTTAATACAAGAGACCCAGTACTTC | CASSAPTSGRASLIQETQYF | TRBJ2-5 | once | TRBD2 | TRBV5-1